This is a list of T cell receptor beta chains from one sample in a study of T-cell memory formation after mild COVID-19. TCRdb re-analysed the 5' RACE reads in MiXCR, keeping a single row per CDR3 protein. The table records about 250,000 distinct CDR3 sequences, approximately 15% of them present only once. Sequenced material: PBMCs or a T cell subset sorted from them (not recorded which). Receptor source: an adult woman who had mild COVID-19 (a few samples of this study predate the infection). Cell type and time point are not known. Each CDR3 is given with its conserved first and last residue. D genes are given only for firm matches. Rows give clone size only sometimes, using once, few, many, or a class for an expanded clone.

TRBV29-1	-	-	TRBJ1-1	CSAQDSGAFF	TGCAGCGCCCAGGACAGTGGAGCTTTCTTT
TRBV12-5	-	-	TRBJ1-5	CASGLPTDCYQPQHF	TGTGCTAGTGGTTTGCCAACGGACTGCTATCAGCCCCAGCATTTT
TRBV12-3/TRBV12-4	TRBD1	many	TRBJ1-5	CASSFGGTGGNQPQHF	TGTGCCAGCAGTTTTGGCGGGACAGGGGGCAATCAGCCCCAGCATTTT
TRBV19	-	few	TRBJ1-1	CASSRQVLNTEAFF	TGTGCCAGTAGTCGACAGGTTCTGAACACTGAAGCTTTCTTT
TRBV20-1	TRBD2	few	TRBJ2-3	CSAIASGKFLGLGHTQYF	TGCAGTGCTATCGCTAGCGGGAAGTTTCTGGGTTTGGGGCATACGCAGTATTTT
TRBV9	-	many	TRBJ2-2	CASSPRGTGELFF	TGTGCCAGCAGCCCCAGGGGCACCGGGGAGCTGTTTTTT
TRBV20-1	-	-	TRBJ2-7	CSARDRPGRLTYEQYF	TGCAGTGCTAGAGATAGGCCGGGCAGATTGACCTACGAGCAGTACTTC
TRBV3-1	TRBD1	few	TRBJ1-4	CASSLTGGKLFF	TGTGCCAGCAGCTTAACAGGGGGCAAACTGTTTTTT
TRBV29-1	-	few	TRBJ2-3	CSVEKGPDTQYF	TGCAGCGTTGAAAAGGGACCAGATACGCAGTATTTT
TRBV5-1	-	few	TRBJ2-1	CASARLGGRNNEQFF	TGCGCCAGCGCTCGTTTGGGGGGGCGCAACAATGAGCAGTTCTTC
TRBV5-1	-	few	TRBJ2-3	CASSLGHRDTRTDTQYF	TGCGCCAGCAGCTTGGGCCACCGGGACACCCGCACAGATACGCAGTATTTT
TRBV7-9	-	-	TRBJ2-1	CASSSSGAYEQFF	TGTGCCAGCAGCTCCTCAGGGGCCTATGAGCAGTTCTTC